Each of the 6 T cell receptor beta chains below was sequenced from the same sample in a study of blood T cell repertoires in COVID-19. TCRdb's table, derived via immunoSEQ multiplex PCR, lists solely in-frame clones and lacks some. The sample has 50,000 to 70,000 clones, roughly 80% seen once. The sample was peripheral blood. These receptors all come from a man aged 60 to 75 with acute or convalescent COVID-19.

The J gene is TRBJ2-3, the V gene TRBV5-4, with D possibly being TRBD2 (7 bases). Germline values: CDR1 SGHNT, CDR2 YYREEE (reference sequence). V dropped 0 bases and J dropped 5 bases, with 13 bases sitting between them. CDR3 size: 15 residues. The CDR3 DNA reads as TGTGCCAGCAGCTTGGATAGGGGGGGAGGAGATACGCAGTATTTT. This translates into CASSLDRGGGDTQYF.

As DNA, the CDR3 is TGTGCCACCAGTGAATACAGGGGGCGAACAGATACGCAGTATTTT. Translated: CATSEYRGRTDTQYF. The chain is built from TRBV24-1 and TRBJ2-3; 9 nucleotides match TRBD1. The CDR3 totals 15 residues. CDR1 is KGHDR, CDR2 SFDVKD, per germline. The ends lost 4 bases at V and 3 bases at J; junction bases unmatched: 4.

This chain links TRBV23-1 with TRBJ1-2; D is undetermined. TRBV23-1 is assigned to the ORF class and has an uncertain function. V lost 0 bases and J lost 4, with 12 bases in between. The CDR3 loop spans 15 amino acids. In nucleotides, the CDR3 is TGCGCCAGCAGTCAATCGCAGGCAGGATCCTATGGCTACACCTTC. Translating it yields CASSQSQAGSYGYTF.

This chain links TRBV6-5 with TRBJ1-4; 9 nucleotides align to TRBD1. Germline V gene sequence: CDR1 MNHEY, CDR2 SVGAGI. The CDR3 runs to 14 residues. V gave up 6 bases and J gave up 3 bases; unmatched junction bases: 2. The chain's CDR3 is CASRYRGPNEKLFF. The CDR3 DNA is TGTGCCAGCAGATACAGGGGGCCTAATGAAAAACTGTTTTTT.

V gene TRBV12-5 combines with J gene TRBJ2-6; no firm D call. CDR1 and CDR2 from the germline V gene are LGHNT and FRNRAP. There are 16 residues in the CDR3. V lost 2 bases to trimming and J lost 2 bases, with 10 bases between them. This chain's CDR3 is CASGLPREAGANVLTF. The DNA for the CDR3 is TGTGCTAGTGGTTTGCCCCGAGAGGCTGGGGCCAACGTCCTGACTTTC.

This chain joins TRBV2 and TRBJ1-4; D is ambiguous. CDR1 is SNHLY, CDR2 FYNNEI, per germline. The CDR3 covers 13 residues. Trimming stripped 5 bases from V and 8 bases from J, with 12 bases between. CDR3: CASSLGLGEKLFF. Written as DNA, the CDR3 is TGTGCCAGCAGTCTCGGACTCGGAGAAAAACTGTTTTTT.